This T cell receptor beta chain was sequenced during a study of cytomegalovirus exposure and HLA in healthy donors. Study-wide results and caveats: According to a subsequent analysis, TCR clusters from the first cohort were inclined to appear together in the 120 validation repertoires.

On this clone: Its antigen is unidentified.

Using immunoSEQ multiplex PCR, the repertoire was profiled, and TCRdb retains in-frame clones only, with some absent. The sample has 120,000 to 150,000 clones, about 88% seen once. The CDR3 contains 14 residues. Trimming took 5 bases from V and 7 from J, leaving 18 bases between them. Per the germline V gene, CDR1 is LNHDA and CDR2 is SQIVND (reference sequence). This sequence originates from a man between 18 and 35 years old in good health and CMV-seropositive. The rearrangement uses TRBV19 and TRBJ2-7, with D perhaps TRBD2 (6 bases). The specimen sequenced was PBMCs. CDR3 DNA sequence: TGTGCCAGTAGTGCCGTAAATTGGGGAGGAGAGCAGTACTTC. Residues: CASSAVNWGGEQYF.